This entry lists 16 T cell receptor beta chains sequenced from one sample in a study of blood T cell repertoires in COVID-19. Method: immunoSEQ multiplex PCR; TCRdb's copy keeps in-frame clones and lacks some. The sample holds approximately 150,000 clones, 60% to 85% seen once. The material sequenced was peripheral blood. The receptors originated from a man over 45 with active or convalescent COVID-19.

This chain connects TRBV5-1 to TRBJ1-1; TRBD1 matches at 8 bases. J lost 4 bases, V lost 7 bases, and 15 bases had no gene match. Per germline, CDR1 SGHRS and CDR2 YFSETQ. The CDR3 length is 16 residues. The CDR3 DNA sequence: TGCGCCAGCCGGGGGGATTCAACCACAGGGGGCACTGAAGCTTTCTTT. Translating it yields CASRGDSTTGGTEAFF.

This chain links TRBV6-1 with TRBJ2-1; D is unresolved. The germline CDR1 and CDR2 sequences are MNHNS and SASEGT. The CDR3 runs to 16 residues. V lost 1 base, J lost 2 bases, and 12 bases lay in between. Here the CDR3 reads CASSEVLLSPYNEQFF. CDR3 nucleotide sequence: TGTGCCAGCAGTGAAGTGCTCCTATCCCCCTACAATGAGCAGTTCTTC.

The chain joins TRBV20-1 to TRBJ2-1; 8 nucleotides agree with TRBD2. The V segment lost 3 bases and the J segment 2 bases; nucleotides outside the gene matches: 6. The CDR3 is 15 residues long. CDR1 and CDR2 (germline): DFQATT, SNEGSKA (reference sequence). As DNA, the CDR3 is TGCAGTGCTAGTTTAACGGGAGGGGCCTACAATGAGCAGTTCTTC. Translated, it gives CSASLTGGAYNEQFF.

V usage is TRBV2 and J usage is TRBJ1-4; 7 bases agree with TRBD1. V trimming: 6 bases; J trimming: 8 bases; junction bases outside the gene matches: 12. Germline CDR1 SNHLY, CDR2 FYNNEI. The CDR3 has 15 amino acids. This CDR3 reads CASSRLTGTSEKLFF. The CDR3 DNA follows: TGTGCCAGCAGCCGACTGACAGGGACGAGCGAAAAACTGTTTTTT.

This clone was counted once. The CDR3 DNA is TGTGCCACCAGTGATTTTTCGACAGGGAGTGAGCAGTTCTTC. It specifies CATSDFSTGSEQFF. The chain combines TRBV24-1 with TRBJ2-1; 7 bases align to TRBD1. CDR1 KGHDR and CDR2 SFDVKD come from the germline V gene. The CDR3 is 14 residues long. V gave up 1 base and J gave up 9 bases; unmatched junction bases: 5.

This chain's CDR3 is CASSRVLAGPTYF. The CDR3 DNA follows: TGCGCCAGCAGCCGAGTACTAGCGGGGCCCACTTACTTC. The chain combines TRBV5-1 with TRBJ2-7; 10 bases agree with TRBD2. The CDR3 loop spans 13 amino acids. Per germline, CDR1 SGHRS and CDR2 YFSETQ. V was pared by 4 bases and J by 13 bases, with 11 bases of the junction left unmatched.

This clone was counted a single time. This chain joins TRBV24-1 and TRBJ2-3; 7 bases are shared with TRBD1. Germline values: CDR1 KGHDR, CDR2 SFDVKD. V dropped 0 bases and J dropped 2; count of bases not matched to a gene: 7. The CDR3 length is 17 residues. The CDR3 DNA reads TGTGCCACCAGTGATTTGCCAGGGGGAACCCTCACAGATACGCAGTATTTT. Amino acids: CATSDLPGGTLTDTQYF.

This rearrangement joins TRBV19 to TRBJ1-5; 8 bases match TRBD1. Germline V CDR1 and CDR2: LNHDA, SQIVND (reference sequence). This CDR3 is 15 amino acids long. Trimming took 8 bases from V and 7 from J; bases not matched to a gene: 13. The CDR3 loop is CASSLDRAGKQPQHF. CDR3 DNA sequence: TGTGCCAGTTCGCTGGACAGGGCGGGAAAACAGCCCCAGCATTTT.

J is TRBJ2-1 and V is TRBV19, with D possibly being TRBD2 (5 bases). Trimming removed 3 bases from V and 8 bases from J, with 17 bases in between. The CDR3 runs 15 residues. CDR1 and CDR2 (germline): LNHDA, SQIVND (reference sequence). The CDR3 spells CASSILEGQVDEQFF. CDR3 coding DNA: TGTGCCAGTAGTATTCTAGAGGGCCAGGTGGATGAGCAGTTCTTC.

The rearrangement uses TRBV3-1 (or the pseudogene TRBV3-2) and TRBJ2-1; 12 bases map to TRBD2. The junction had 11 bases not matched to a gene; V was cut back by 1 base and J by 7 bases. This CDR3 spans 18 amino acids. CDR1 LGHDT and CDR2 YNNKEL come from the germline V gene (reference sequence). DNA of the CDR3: TGTGCCAGCAGCCAAGTAACCCCATCTAGCGGGAGGGCGAATGAGCAGTTCTTC. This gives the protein CASSQVTPSSGRANEQFF.

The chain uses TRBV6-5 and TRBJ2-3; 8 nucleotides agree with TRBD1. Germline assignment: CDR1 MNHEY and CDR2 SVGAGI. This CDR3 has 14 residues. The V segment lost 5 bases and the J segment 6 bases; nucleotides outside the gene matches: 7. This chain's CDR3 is CASSRDRGRDTQYF. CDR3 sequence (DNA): TGTGCCAGCAGTCGCGACAGGGGTAGGGATACGCAGTATTTT.

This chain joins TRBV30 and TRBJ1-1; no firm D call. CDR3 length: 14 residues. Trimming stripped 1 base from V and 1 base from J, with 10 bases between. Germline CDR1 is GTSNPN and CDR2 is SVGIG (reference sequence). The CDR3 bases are TGTGCCTGGAGTGCCATCTTGGCGAACACTGAAGCTTTCTTT. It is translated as CAWSAILANTEAFF.

The CDR3 region is CASSAPGQAYNEQFF. The CDR3 DNA is TGCGCCAGCAGCGCGCCGGGACAGGCTTACAATGAGCAGTTCTTC. The gene calls are TRBV5-1 and TRBJ2-1; 8 bases are shared with TRBD1. Germline CDR1 reads SGHRS; CDR2 reads YFSETQ. V shed 4 bases, J shed 4 bases, and the junction held 7 bases outside the gene matches. This CDR3 has 15 residues.

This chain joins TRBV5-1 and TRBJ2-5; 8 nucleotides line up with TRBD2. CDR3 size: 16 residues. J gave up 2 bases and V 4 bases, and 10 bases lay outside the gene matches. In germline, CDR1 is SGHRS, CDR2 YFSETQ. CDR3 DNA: TGCGCCAGCAGCCGTGACGGGGGGGCTGGGCAAGAGACCCAGTACTTC. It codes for CASSRDGGAGQETQYF.

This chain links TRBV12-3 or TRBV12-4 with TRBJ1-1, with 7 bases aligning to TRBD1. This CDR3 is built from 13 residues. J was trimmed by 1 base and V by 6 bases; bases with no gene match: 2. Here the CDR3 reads CASRNRGNTEAFF. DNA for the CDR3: TGTGCCAGCAGGAACAGGGGGAACACTGAAGCTTTCTTT.

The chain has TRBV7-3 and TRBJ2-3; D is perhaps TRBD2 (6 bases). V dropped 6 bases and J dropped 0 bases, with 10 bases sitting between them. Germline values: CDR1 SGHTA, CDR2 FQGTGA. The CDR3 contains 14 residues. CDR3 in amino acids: CASSRTTSTDTQYF. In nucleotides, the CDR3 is TGTGCCAGCAGTCGGACTACTAGCACAGATACGCAGTATTTT. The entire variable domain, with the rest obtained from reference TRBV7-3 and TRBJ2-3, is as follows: GAGVSQTPSNKVTEKGKYVELRCDPISGHTALYWYRQSLGQGPEFLIYFQGTGAADDSGLPNDRFFAVRPEGSVSTLKIQRTERGDSAVYLCASSRTTSTDTQYFGPGTRLTVL.